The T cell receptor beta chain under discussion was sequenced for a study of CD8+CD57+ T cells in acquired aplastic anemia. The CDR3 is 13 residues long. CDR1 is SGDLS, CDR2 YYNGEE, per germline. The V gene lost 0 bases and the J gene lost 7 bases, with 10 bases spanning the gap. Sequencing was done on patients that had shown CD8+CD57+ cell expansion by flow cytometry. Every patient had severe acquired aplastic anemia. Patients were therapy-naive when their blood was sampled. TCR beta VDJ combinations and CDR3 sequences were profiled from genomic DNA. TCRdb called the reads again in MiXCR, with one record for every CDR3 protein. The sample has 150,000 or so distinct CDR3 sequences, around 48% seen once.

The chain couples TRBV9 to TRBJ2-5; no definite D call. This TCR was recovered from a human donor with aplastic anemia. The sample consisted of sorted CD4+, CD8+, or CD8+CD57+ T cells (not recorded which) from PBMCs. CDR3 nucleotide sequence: TGTGCCAGCAGCGTAGACAGTCCCGGGACCCAGTACTTC. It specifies CASSVDSPGTQYF.